This T cell receptor (beta chain) is drawn from a study of blood T cells in healthy people across ages. Study-level background: Template switching retrieved approximately one barcoded beta molecule for each two T cells. Overall study findings and caveats: Aged donors had fewer naive CD4+ cells and lower diversity than long-lived donors.

This clonotype was observed many times. What it binds is unknown. Germline V gene sequence: CDR1 SEHNR, CDR2 FQNEAQ (reference sequence). The CDR3 runs to 14 residues. V gave up 5 bases and J gave up 4 bases, with 13 bases separating them. Alongside a J-beta primer mix, a sample-barcoded 5' primer served in a second PCR lasting about 7 to 12 cycles. MiXCR, run by TCRdb on the 5' RACE reads, gives a single entry per CDR3 protein. The sample has around 580,000 distinct CDR3 sequences, around 50% seen once; the top ten hold 20% to 25%. Researchers report isolating at least 7 million PBMCs per sample. The sequence came from a man older than 75 in good health. The chain couples TRBV7-9 to TRBJ2-3; D is possibly TRBD1 (6 bases). Sequenced input: blood. CDR3 region: CASSLTQGADTQYF. The CDR3, as DNA: TGTGCCAGCAGCCTAACACAGGGTGCAGATACGCAGTATTTT.